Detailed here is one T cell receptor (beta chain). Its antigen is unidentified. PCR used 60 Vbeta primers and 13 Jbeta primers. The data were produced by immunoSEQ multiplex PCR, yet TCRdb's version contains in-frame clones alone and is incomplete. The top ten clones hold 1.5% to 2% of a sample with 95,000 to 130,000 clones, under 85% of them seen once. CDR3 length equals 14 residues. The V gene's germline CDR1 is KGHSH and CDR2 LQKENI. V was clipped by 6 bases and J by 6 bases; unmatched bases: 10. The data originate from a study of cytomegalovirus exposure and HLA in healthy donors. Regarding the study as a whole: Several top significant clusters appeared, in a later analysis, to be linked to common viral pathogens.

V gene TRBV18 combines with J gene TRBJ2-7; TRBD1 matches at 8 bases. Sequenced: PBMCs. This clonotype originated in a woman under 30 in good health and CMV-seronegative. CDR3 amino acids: CASSDKTQGAEQYF. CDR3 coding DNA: TGTGCCAGCTCGGACAAAACTCAGGGGGCCGAGCAGTACTTC. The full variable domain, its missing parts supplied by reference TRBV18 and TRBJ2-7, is NAGVMQNPRHLVRRRGQEARLRCSPMKGHSHVYWYRQLPEEGLKFMVYLQKENIIDESGMPKERFSAEFPKEGPSILRIQQVVRGDSAAYFCASSDKTQGAEQYFGPGTRLTVT.